This TCR beta chain appears in the sequencing data of a study of blood T cell repertoires in COVID-19. The overall study: T cells, B-cell-depleted T cells, or PBMCs provided the cDNA or gDNA that served as material.

TCRdb's copy holds only in-frame clones and misses some; the assay was immunoSEQ multiplex PCR. The sample has about 26,000 clones, roughly 84% seen once. The source of this sequence is a human donor in a cohort sampled during active COVID-19. What was sequenced was peripheral blood.

Here the CDR3 reads CASSQALAKNIQYF. As DNA, the CDR3 is TGTGCCAGCTCACAAGCTCTAGCCAAAAACATTCAGTACTTC. The rearrangement uses TRBV18 and TRBJ2-4; no reliable D call. The V end was cut by 4 bases, the J end by 0 bases, with 7 bases between. CDR1 and CDR2 from the germline V gene are KGHSH and LQKENI. CDR3 length equals 14 residues.